This record concerns one TCR beta chain sequence. What it binds is not known. Trimming cost V 6 bases and J 4 bases; bases outside gene matches: 12. This CDR3 contains 18 residues. Per germline, CDR1 KGHDR and CDR2 SFDVKD. These data belong to a study of response to subunit inactivated influenza vaccine. Study-wide results and caveats: Every seasonal influenza vaccination brings in few new T cells, the authors suggested.

TCRdb re-analysed the RT-PCR reads in MiXCR, keeping a single row per CDR3 protein. This sample has about 530,000 distinct CDR3 sequences, with 13% found just once. The source is a man between 45 and 60 years old who received an inactivated influenza vaccine. The chain combines TRBV24-1 with TRBJ2-1, with 12 bases lining up with TRBD2. The sample was PBMCs from blood, taken around seven weeks after vaccination. The CDR3 spells CATSPWTSGISSYNEQFF. The CDR3, as DNA: TGTGCCACCAGTCCGTGGACTAGCGGGATTTCTTCATACAATGAGCAGTTCTTC.